These 19 T cell receptor beta chains came from one sample sequenced in a study of blood T cell repertoires in COVID-19. Produced via immunoSEQ multiplex PCR; TCRdb's table is partial and in-frame only. The data contain a few hundred thousand clones, about nine tenths of them seen just once; the ten biggest clones take up 1%. Sequencing was performed on peripheral blood. The receptor set was obtained from a man in his fifties or sixties with active or convalescent COVID-19.

The chain carries TRBV18 and TRBJ1-5; D possibly corresponds to TRBD1 (6 bases). Trimming removed 4 bases at V and 3 bases at J, with 7 bases between. Germline CDR1 and CDR2: KGHSH and LQKENI. The CDR3 extends over 13 amino acids. CDR3 in DNA: TGTGCCAGCTCACGACAGGACAATCAGCCCCAGCATTTT. This sequence encodes CASSRQDNQPQHF. The full variable domain, rest sourced from reference TRBV18 and TRBJ1-5, is NAGVMQNPRHLVRRRGQEARLRCSPMKGHSHVYWYRQLPEEGLKFMVYLQKENIIDESGMPKERFSAEFPKEGPSILRIQQVVRGDSAAYFCASSRQDNQPQHFGDGTRLSIL.

This clone showed up just once. The CDR3 here is CASSPVGGETQYF. In DNA, the CDR3 is TGTGCCAGCTCACCAGTGGGAGGGGAGACCCAGTACTTC. The V and J genes are TRBV18 and TRBJ2-5, with 7 bases that match TRBD2. Germline V CDR1 and CDR2: KGHSH, LQKENI. V shed 2 bases, J shed 5 bases, and the junction held 2 bases outside the gene matches. The CDR3 is made up of 13 amino acids. The variable domain in full, with the rest retrieved from reference TRBV18 and TRBJ2-5, is NAGVMQNPRHLVRRRGQEARLRCSPMKGHSHVYWYRQLPEEGLKFMVYLQKENIIDESGMPKERFSAEFPKEGPSILRIQQVVRGDSAAYFCASSPVGGETQYFGPGTRLLVL.

This sequence joins TRBV24-1 and TRBJ1-5; maybe TRBD1 (5 bases). Germline V CDR1 and CDR2: KGHDR, SFDVKD. CDR3 length: 15 residues. Trimming left V 9 bases short and J 3 bases short, with 17 bases between. The CDR3 spells CATLGTPVYNQPQHF. CDR3 coding DNA: TGTGCCACCCTTGGGACTCCAGTATACAATCAGCCCCAGCATTTT.

In its sample, this clone was seen once. The chain joins TRBV4-3 to TRBJ1-2; D remains ambiguous. The germline V and J ends were trimmed by 0 bases and 7 bases, with 15 bases remaining between them. This CDR3 is 15 amino acids long. Looked up from germline, CDR1 is LGHNA and CDR2 is YSLEER. CDR3 DNA sequence: TGCGCCAGCAGCCAAGACGGGGATCGGGTGGTTGGCTACACCTTC. Translation gives CASSQDGDRVVGYTF.

The chain employs TRBV6-2 or TRBV6-3 and TRBJ1-5; no firm D call. The germline gives CDR1 MNHEY, CDR2 SVGEGT. This CDR3 contains 15 residues. V shed 2 bases and J shed 4 bases, with 12 bases lying between them. CDR3 residues: CASSYKFAGNQPQHF. The CDR3, as DNA: TGTGCCAGCAGTTACAAGTTCGCGGGGAATCAGCCCCAGCATTTT.

This chain links TRBV27 with TRBJ2-1, with 8 nucleotides matching TRBD1. Germline assignment: CDR1 MNHEY and CDR2 SMNVEV (reference sequence). This CDR3 has 16 residues. V lost 6 bases, J lost 5 bases, and 12 bases stayed unmatched. The CDR3 region is CASRARRGRGHNEQFF. Here the CDR3 DNA reads TGTGCCAGCAGAGCCCGCAGGGGGCGCGGGCACAATGAGCAGTTCTTC.

The chain carries TRBV5-1 and TRBJ2-1; D uncertain. The CDR3 sequence is 13 residues long. Germline CDR1 is SGHRS and CDR2 is YFSETQ. V was shortened by 2 bases and J by 4 bases, with 7 bases between the two germline ends. The CDR3 region is CASSFEVYNEQFF. The CDR3 bases are TGCGCCAGCAGCTTCGAGGTTTACAATGAGCAGTTCTTC.

V and J are TRBV5-1 and TRBJ1-1; 8 bases fit TRBD1. The CDR3 length is 16 residues. The V and J ends lost 4 bases and 3 bases, in that order; junction bases with no gene match: 11. Germline lookup yields CDR1 SGHRS and CDR2 YFSETQ. In DNA form, the CDR3 reads TGCGCCAGCAGCCCCCGAGCGACAGGGGAGTACACTGAAGCTTTCTTT. Its protein product is CASSPRATGEYTEAFF. Filled out from reference TRBV5-1 and TRBJ1-1, the complete variable domain reads KAGVTQTPRYLIKTRGQQVTLSCSPISGHRSVSWYQQTPGQGLQFLFEYFSETQRNKGNFPGRFSGRQFSNSRSEMNVSTLELGDSALYLCASSPRATGEYTEAFFGQGTRLTVV.

CDR3 protein: CASSYSQQGEAFF. The CDR3 nucleotides are TGTGCCAGCAGTTACTCACAACAGGGTGAAGCTTTCTTT. The chain is built from TRBV6-5 and TRBJ1-1; TRBD1 might be the D (6 bases). The germline V gene has CDR1 MNHEY and CDR2 SVGAGI. V lost 0 bases to trimming and J lost 7 bases, with 9 bases between them. The CDR3 loop spans 13 amino acids.

This clone has just one count. The genes are TRBV7-2 and TRBJ2-2; D not certain. This CDR3 has 16 residues. Germline loops: CDR1 SGHTA, CDR2 FQGNSA. V lost 2 bases, J lost 0 bases, and 10 bases lay in between. Written as DNA, the CDR3 is TGTGCCAGCAGCTTATTCTACGAAGCGAACACCGGGGAGCTGTTTTTT. Its protein is CASSLFYEANTGELFF.

The rearrangement links TRBV5-1 to TRBJ2-3, with 9 bases matching TRBD1. The CDR3 is 15 residues long. Trimming took 4 bases from V and 3 from J; bases not matched to a gene: 6. Germline V gene data show CDR1 as SGHRS and CDR2 as YFSETQ. The CDR3: CASSQGQGRTDTQYF. The CDR3 coding sequence is TGCGCCAGCAGCCAAGGACAGGGGAGGACAGATACGCAGTATTTT.

Notes on this clone: The identical CDR3 is also encoded by other nucleotide sequences in the sample. V usage is TRBV7-3 and J usage is TRBJ2-6, with D perhaps matching TRBD1 (6 bases). The CDR3 runs to 16 residues. With 0 bases removed from V and 2 bases from J, the gap between germline ends came to 8 bases. CDR1 and CDR2 (germline): SGHTA, FQGTGA. DNA for the CDR3: TGTGCCAGCAGCTTAACGTCAGGGGCTGGGGCCAACGTCCTGACTTTC. It encodes CASSLTSGAGANVLTF.

The chain is built from TRBV9 and TRBJ1-6; 10 bases match TRBD1. V shed 4 bases and J 14 bases; nucleotides not matched to a gene: 15. The CDR3 consists of 16 residues. Germline-derived CDR1 and CDR2 are SGDLS and YYNGEE. This CDR3 reads CASSTGQGSEGVSLHF. CDR3 coding DNA: TGTGCCAGCAGCACGGGACAGGGGTCCGAAGGAGTTTCCCTCCACTTT.

The chain carries TRBV27 and TRBJ2-2; 11 nucleotides align to TRBD1. The CDR3 is 19 residues long. The junction had 12 bases not matched to a gene; V was cut back by 6 bases and J by 0 bases. In germline, CDR1 is MNHEY, CDR2 SMNVEV (reference sequence). CDR3 protein: CASRPHRGQGATNTGELFF. The CDR3 DNA follows: TGTGCCAGCAGACCCCACCGCGGACAGGGGGCGACGAACACCGGGGAGCTGTTTTTT.

The rearrangement links TRBV7-2 to TRBJ1-2, with D uncertain. CDR1 and CDR2 from the germline V gene are SGHTA and FQGNSA. The CDR3 sequence is 13 residues long. V gave up 5 bases and J gave up 8 bases, with 15 bases separating them. DNA of the CDR3: TGTGCCAGCAGCCGCCCAGACGGCGGGGGCTACACCTTC. Amino acid sequence: CASSRPDGGGYTF.

The chain combines TRBV19 with TRBJ2-1; D not certain. The V end was cut by 6 bases, the J end by 13 bases, with 16 bases between. Looked up from germline, CDR1 is LNHDA and CDR2 is SQIVND (reference sequence). This CDR3 is 12 amino acids long. The CDR3 loop is CASSPGGFLQFF. The CDR3 nucleotides read TGTGCCAGTAGCCCGGGTGGGTTCCTTCAGTTCTTC.

CDR3 in DNA: TGTGCCAGCAGCCAACGAGGCGGACAGGGGGCAAAACAGCCCCAGCATTTT. As protein: CASSQRGGQGAKQPQHF. The chain joins TRBV3-1 (or the pseudogene TRBV3-2) to TRBJ1-5; 11 bases map to TRBD1. The germline V gene has CDR1 LGHDT and CDR2 YNNKEL (reference sequence). Trimming at V came to 2 bases and at J to 7 bases, leaving 10 bases not matched to a gene. The CDR3 covers 17 residues.

Here the CDR3 DNA reads TGTGCCAGCCATCAGGAGTCGGGGACCGGGGAGCTGTTTTTT. Protein product: CASHQESGTGELFF. J is TRBJ2-2 and V is TRBV2, with D possibly being TRBD2 (5 bases). The ends were cut back, 8 bases at V and 5 bases at J, with 15 bases in the middle. Germline V lookup: CDR1 SNHLY, CDR2 FYNNEI. This CDR3 has 14 amino acids.

The chain links TRBV11-2 to TRBJ1-3; 7 bases agree with TRBD1. The CDR3 is 15 amino acids. V gave up 5 bases and J gave up 4 bases; unmatched junction bases: 8. The V gene's germline CDR1 is SGHAT and CDR2 FQNNGV. The CDR3 DNA sequence: TGTGCCAGCAGCCAGACAGGGCTCGGAGGAAACACCATATATTTT. Its translation: CASSQTGLGGNTIYF.